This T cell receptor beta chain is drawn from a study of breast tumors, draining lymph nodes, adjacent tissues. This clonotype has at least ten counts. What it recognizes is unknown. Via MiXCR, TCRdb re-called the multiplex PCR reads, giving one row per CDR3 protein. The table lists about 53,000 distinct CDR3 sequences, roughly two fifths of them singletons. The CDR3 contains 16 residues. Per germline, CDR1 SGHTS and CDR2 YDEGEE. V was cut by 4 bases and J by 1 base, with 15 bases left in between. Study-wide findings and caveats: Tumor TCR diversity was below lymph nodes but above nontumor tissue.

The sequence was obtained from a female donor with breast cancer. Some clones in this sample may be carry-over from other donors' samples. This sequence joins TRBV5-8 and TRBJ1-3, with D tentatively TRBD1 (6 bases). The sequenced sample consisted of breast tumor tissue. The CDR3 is CASSGGRGASGNTIYF. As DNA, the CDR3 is TGTGCCAGCAGCGGTGGTAGGGGGGCATCTGGAAACACCATATATTTT.